One and the same sample provided the 6 T cell receptor beta chains below, sequenced in a study of cytomegalovirus exposure and HLA in healthy donors. 60 Vbeta and 13 Jbeta primers were used in PCR. The repertoire was sequenced with immunoSEQ multiplex PCR; TCRdb's copy has only in-frame clones and lacks some. The sample records 200,000 to 250,000 clones, more than 85% being singletons. The sequenced material came from PBMCs. The receptors originated from a woman between 18 and 29 years old in good health and CMV-seronegative.

The rearrangement links TRBV4-3 to TRBJ2-1, with D possibly being TRBD2 (5 bases). The CDR3 runs to 17 residues. The V gene's germline CDR1 is LGHNA and CDR2 YSLEER. Trimming shortened V by 0 bases and J by 6 bases, and 18 bases separated the two germline ends. CDR3 DNA sequence: TGCGCCAGCAGCCAAGATTTGATTCACGGAGGTCGCAATGAGCAGTTCTTC. Encoded protein: CASSQDLIHGGRNEQFF.

This clone was seen only a few times. The chain uses TRBV10-1 and TRBJ2-1; 7 bases map to TRBD2. The CDR3 is 17 amino acids. Germline V lookup: CDR1 WNHNN, CDR2 SYGVQD (reference sequence). Trimming removed 6 bases from V and 8 bases from J; junction bases left unmatched: 19. In DNA form, the CDR3 reads TGCGCCAGCAGCCAACGAGGTCTAGCGGACCCTAGAGATGAGCAGTTCTTC. Translated: CASSQRGLADPRDEQFF.

This chain connects TRBV29-1 to TRBJ2-7, with 7 bases that match TRBD2. V was pared by 7 bases and J by 7 bases, with 7 bases of the junction left unmatched. Germline V gene sequence: CDR1 SQVTM, CDR2 ANQGSEA. The CDR3 contains 11 residues. The CDR3, as DNA: TGCAGCGCGAAAGCCGGGGGGGAGCAGTACTTC. It yields the protein CSAKAGGEQYF.

The chain combines TRBV11-1 with TRBJ1-5; D is unclear. From germline, CDR1 is SGHAT and CDR2 FQDESV (reference sequence). Trimming cost V 0 bases and J 2 bases, with 8 bases left between them. CDR3 length: 15 amino acids. The CDR3 nucleotides read TGTGCCAGCAGCTTAGCTGGAGACGGCAATCAGCCCCAGCATTTT. Translated: CASSLAGDGNQPQHF.

V usage is TRBV4-2 and J usage is TRBJ1-6; D gene uncertain. Between the trimmed V and J ends, which lost 4 bases and 9 bases, there was a span of 22 bases. CDR1 LGHNA and CDR2 YNFKEQ come from the germline V gene. The CDR3 is 17 amino acids. This chain's CDR3 is CASSREMVAATGSPLHF. The CDR3 DNA sequence: TGTGCCAGCAGCCGAGAGATGGTCGCTGCAACTGGTTCACCCCTCCACTTT.

V gene TRBV5-1 combines with J gene TRBJ1-1, with TRBD1 matching over 9 bases. CDR1 is SGHRS and CDR2 is YFSETQ in the germline V gene. V gave up 4 bases and J gave up 5 bases; unmatched junction bases: 6. This CDR3 spans 14 amino acids. DNA of the CDR3: TGCGCCAGCAGCAAGGACAGGGGAGAGACTGAAGCTTTCTTT. Translated, it gives CASSKDRGETEAFF.